The subject of this entry is one TCR beta chain. This clonotype showed up just a few times. It has no known antigen specificity. No quality values exist for individual bases; no much larger clone is one base distant. The data derive from a study of CD8 T cells in ankylosing spondylitis (dated by TCRdb to about 2017). Describing the broader study: The study set out to find disease-linked TCR variants by profiling T cell receptor beta repertoires in ankylosing spondylitis patients and healthy donors. The full study cohort was made up of under 30 ankylosing spondylitis patients and roughly 100 healthy donors. Peripheral blood samples were taken, and synovial fluid was additionally collected from ankylosing spondylitis patients.

Findings and caveats that apply to the study as a whole: Significant enrichment of the disease-linked clones was reported in matched synovial fluid samples from ankylosing spondylitis patients. Some of the motif variants had been reported before in the synovial fluid and blood of reactive arthritis patients, a finding that suggests common disease-initiation mechanisms. A TCR beta motif of fewer than 10 highly homologous amino acid variants appeared characteristic of blood from ankylosing spondylitis patients. The disease-linked clones showed a CD8+ phenotype and occurred at relatively low frequencies in peripheral blood.

CDR1 and CDR2 were assigned from the germline V gene as SNHLY and FYNNEI. From its cysteine to its phenylalanine, the CDR3 spans 14 amino acids. Of all the DNA, just the CDR3 is kept, 42 bases in frame from base 1. Trimmed from V: 2 bases; trimmed from J: 5 bases; junction bases lacking a gene match: 5. The instrument given in TCRdb is Illumina HiSeq 2500. Quantitative 5'-RACE with molecular barcodes was used to prepare TCR beta libraries. The source study handled its data this way. A new computational method based on a probabilistic model of VDJ rearrangement was used to identify disease-linked TCR variants. Using fastp trimming at Q25 and MiXCR clonotype assembly, TCRdb reanalyzed the public sequencing data and kept in-frame beta chains. Under each unique CDR3 protein, matching rows form one entry showing the most common genes and DNA. The V and J calls and clone size are TCRdb's, not the authors'. In this sample the table shows around 770,000 distinct CDR3 sequences, 19% of which occur a single time. The top ten clones comprise over 15% of the sample.

The receptor comes from a male donor with ankylosing spondylitis. What was sequenced was blood, either unsorted or a sorted T cell fraction (not recorded which). The chain is encoded by TRBV2 joined to TRBJ1-2; TRBD1 fits 7 bases in the junction. The bases are TGTGCCAGCAGTGAACTGCAGGGGGTATATGGCTACACCTTC. Its translation reads: CASSELQGVYGYTF.